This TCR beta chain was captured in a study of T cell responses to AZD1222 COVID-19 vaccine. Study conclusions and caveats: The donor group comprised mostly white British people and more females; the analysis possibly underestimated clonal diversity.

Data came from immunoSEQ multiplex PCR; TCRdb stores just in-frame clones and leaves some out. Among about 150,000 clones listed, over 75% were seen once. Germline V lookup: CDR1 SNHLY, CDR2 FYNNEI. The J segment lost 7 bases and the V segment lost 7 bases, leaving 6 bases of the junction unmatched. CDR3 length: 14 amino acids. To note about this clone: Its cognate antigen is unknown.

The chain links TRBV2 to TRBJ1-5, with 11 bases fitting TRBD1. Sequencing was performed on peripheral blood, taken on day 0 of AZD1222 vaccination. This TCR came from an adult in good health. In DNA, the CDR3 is TGTGCCAGCACCGCCGGGACAGGGGGACAGCCCCAGCATTTT. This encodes CASTAGTGGQPQHF.